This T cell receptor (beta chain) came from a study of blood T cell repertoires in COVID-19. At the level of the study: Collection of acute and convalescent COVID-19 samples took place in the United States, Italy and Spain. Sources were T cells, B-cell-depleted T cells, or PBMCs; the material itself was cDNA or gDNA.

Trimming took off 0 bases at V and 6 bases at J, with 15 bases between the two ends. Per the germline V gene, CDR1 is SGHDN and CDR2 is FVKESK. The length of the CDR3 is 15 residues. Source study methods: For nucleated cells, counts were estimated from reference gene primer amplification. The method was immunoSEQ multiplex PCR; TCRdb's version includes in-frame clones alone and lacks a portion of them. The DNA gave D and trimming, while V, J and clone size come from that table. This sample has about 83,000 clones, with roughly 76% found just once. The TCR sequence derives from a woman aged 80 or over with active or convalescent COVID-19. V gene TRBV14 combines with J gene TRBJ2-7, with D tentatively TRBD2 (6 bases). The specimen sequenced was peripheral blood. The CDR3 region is CASSQDSWRGGEQYF. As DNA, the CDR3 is TGTGCCAGCAGCCAAGATTCGTGGAGGGGCGGCGAGCAGTACTTC.